This T cell receptor beta chain was sequenced for a study of human T cells and chemical hapten exposure listed by TCRdb under 2021. Background on the whole study: For sensitization, 2% DPC in acetone was applied to a roughly 2 cm by roughly 2 cm area of upper inner arm skin. Alopecia areata with under or over 50% scalp involvement, alopecia totalis and alopecia universalis were represented in the patient cohort, which was mostly female. Peripheral blood TCR repertoire changes were tracked in vivo in alopecia patients during primary and secondary sensitization to the hapten diphenylcyclopropenone (DPC). Patients additionally received weekly therapeutic DPC doses to the scalp throughout the roughly 23-week study period. Under 30 alopecia patients gave blood for TCR sequencing at one to four time points (pre-sensitization, 2, 6 and 24 weeks). Blood samples were taken from patients before sensitization (week 0) and at 2, 6 and about 24 weeks after DPC sensitization. Libraries were pooled for sequencing, and variation in per-sample TCR yields was attributed mainly to small differences in library volumes within the pool. Patch testing was done on the upper back using Finn chambers containing 0.01% DPC, and results were scored after 6 days according to International Contact Dermatitis Research Group standards.

Here is what the overall study found, with its caveats: All patients had alopecia, a presumed autoimmune disease, so their immune response might differ from that of healthy individuals. A positive correlation was found between the number of PT1 expanded TCRs and patch test score, with significance reached at thresholds 8, 16 and 32 but not 4. DPC sensitization did not change how many TCRs were above 1 in 1000 frequency, and no evidence was found of alterations in global repertoire structure. Repeated subsampling changed both the strength of the expansion versus patch-test correlation and the threshold at which the correlation became significant. Compared with pre-sensitization or healthy control sets, expanded TCRs formed significantly more large CDR3 similarity clusters, which is consistent with antigen-driven responses.

Points on this clonotype: Its target antigen remains unknown. No per-base quality is available; no much larger clone lies one base away.

What the time point label conveys for this sample: pre-sensitization, week 0. The intended sense of this specimen's treatment or condition label: therapeutic diphenylcyclopropenone sensitization with weekly scalp DPC. Blood at each patch-test visit was drawn before the patch test was applied. To be eligible, patients had to be aged 18 to 70, diagnosed with alopecia and judged suitable for DPC therapy, while pregnant patients were excluded. Total RNA was extracted from unfractionated whole blood that had been collected in Tempus Blood RNA tubes. Relative to germline, V is 1 base shorter and J is 2 bases shorter, with 13 bases between their ends. Taken from cysteine to phenylalanine, the CDR3 has 16 residues. Just CDR3 DNA is preserved here, 48 bases in frame from base 1. CDR1 LGHNT and CDR2 FRNRAP are derived from the germline V gene. Libraries were constructed by RACE. Data came from a NextSeq 500. During library preparation, unique molecular identifiers were attached to individual cDNA molecules so that TCRs could be counted quantitatively and reproducibly. For every blood RNA sample, sequencing covered both the TCR alpha and TCR beta chains. The authors processed their data as follows. A median of roughly 99,000 TCRs per sample was observed, with a range of about 20,000 to 700,000. V, J and CDR3 annotation of the TCR reads was carried out using the Decombinator software suite. For PS versus PT1 abundance plots, all samples were subsampled to the same number of TCRs (28,000). TCRs were defined as expanded if absent before sensitization and observed at least eight times at the 2-week time point. The public sequencing data were trimmed at Q25 with fastp and processed into clonotypes with MiXCR by TCRdb, which kept only in-frame beta chains. Entries are consolidated by CDR3 protein sequence, retaining the most common genes and DNA. For this entry, the V and J calls and clone size follow TCRdb and not the study's own pipeline. Counted in this sample were about 120,000 distinct CDR3 sequences; approximately 13% of them appeared once. The ten largest make up 2.5% to 3% of the sample.

This chain is built from TRBV12-5 and TRBJ2-3, with the D segment identity uncertain. This clonotype was obtained from a woman aged 18-29 years with alopecia areata. Some clones in this sample may be carry-over from other donors' samples. The material was whole blood, obtained in connection with sensitization to the hapten diphenylcyclopropenone (DPC). In nucleotide form, the sequence is TGTGCTAGTGGTTTGGAGGCCAGGCCAGACACAGATACGCAGTATTTT. Translated, it reads CASGLEARPDTDTQYF. Here the CDR3 is joined to the reference TRBV12-5 and TRBJ2-3 genes, and the full variable domain is: DARVTQTPRHKVTEMGQEVTMRCQPILGHNTVFWYRQTMMQGLELLAYFRNRAPLDDSGMPKDRFSAEMPDATLATLKIQPSEPRDSAVYFCASGLEARPDTDTQYFGPGTRLTVL.